Below, 5 T cell receptor beta chains from the same sample are listed, as sequenced in a study of blood T cell repertoires in COVID-19 (TCRdb year 2020). Receptor libraries were prepared by the immunoSEQ multiplex PCR assay. As stored in TCRdb, this immuneACCESS dataset retains in-frame rearrangements with V and J assigned. A fraction of the clones does not appear; measured against another copy, unresolved V genes explain less than half of the discrepancy, and the remainder lacks a known reason. The sample table contains about 170,000 clones; only one count was recorded for roughly four fifths of them. The ten top clones hold over 20% of the sample. Sequencing was performed on peripheral blood. These receptors were taken from an elderly woman with acute or convalescent COVID-19.

The rearrangement links TRBV12-5 to TRBJ2-7, with 9 bases fitting TRBD2. From germline, CDR1 is LGHNT and CDR2 FRNRAP. J lost 5 bases, V lost 0 bases, and 11 bases had no gene match. The CDR3 is 17 amino acids. The CDR3 here is CASGLVRAGGRKDEQYF. CDR3 DNA: TGTGCTAGTGGTTTGGTACGGGCGGGAGGGAGAAAAGACGAGCAGTACTTC.

The chain employs TRBV9 and TRBJ2-6, with TRBD1 identical over 7 bases. The CDR3 spans 16 residues. CDR1 SGDLS and CDR2 YYNGEE come from the germline V gene. V trimming: 0 bases; J trimming: 2 bases; junction bases outside the gene matches: 2. Here the CDR3 reads CASSVGQGPGANVLTF. The CDR3 DNA is TGTGCCAGCAGCGTAGGACAGGGTCCTGGGGCCAACGTCCTGACTTTC.

The V call is TRBV19, the J call TRBJ2-1, with 7 bases that match TRBD2. Germline CDR1 and CDR2: LNHDA and SQIVND (reference sequence). The CDR3 is made up of 15 amino acids. With 5 bases clipped from V and 4 bases from J, the junction kept 8 bases outside the gene matches. DNA of the CDR3: TGTGCCAGTAGTGCGGATGAGCGGGGATACAATGAGCAGTTCTTC. Protein sequence: CASSADERGYNEQFF.

This sequence joins TRBV5-1 and TRBJ2-7; the match to TRBD1 covers 7 bases. Germline CDR1 and CDR2: SGHRS and YFSETQ. The CDR3 has 15 amino acids. V was pared by 0 bases and J by 5 bases, with 8 bases of the junction left unmatched. CDR3 nucleotide sequence: TGCGCCAGCAGCTTGGAGGGACAGCCCTATGACGAGCAGTACTTC. It is translated as CASSLEGQPYDEQYF.

The chain joins TRBV6-1 to TRBJ1-3; 7 bases line up with TRBD1. The CDR3 extends over 17 amino acids. V was clipped by 4 bases and J by 0 bases; unmatched bases: 9. Germline lookup yields CDR1 MNHNS and CDR2 SASEGT. CDR3 in amino acids: CASSATGQPSSGNTIYF. CDR3 DNA: TGTGCCAGCAGTGCAACGGGACAGCCGAGCTCTGGAAACACCATATATTTT.